The 2 T cell receptor beta chains below were found in one sample sequenced in a study of T cell clones after liver transplantation. Generated by immunoSEQ multiplex PCR, the TCRdb table keeps only in-frame clones and is missing some. The sample lists approximately 100,000 clones; under 90% were seen once. Sequencing was performed on CD4+ T cells from blood, taken approximately 4 years after liver transplant. The receptors stem from a human patient who received a liver transplant. Some T cells may possibly be graft donor cells.

This chain connects TRBV30 to TRBJ2-3; 13 bases fit TRBD2. CDR1 and CDR2 (germline): GTSNPN, SVGIG (reference sequence). Trimming took 1 base from V and 2 from J; bases not matched to a gene: 6. This CDR3 has 17 amino acids. The CDR3 loop reads CAWSDPGLAGYTDTQYF. In DNA, the CDR3 is TGTGCCTGGAGTGACCCGGGACTAGCGGGGTACACAGATACGCAGTATTTT. Full variable domain (missing parts from reference TRBV30 and TRBJ2-3): SQTIHQWPATLVQPVGSPLSLECTVEGTSNPNLYWYRQAAGRGLQLLFYSVGIGQISSEVPQNLSASRPQDRQFILSSKKLLLSDSGFYLCAWSDPGLAGYTDTQYFGPGTRLTVL.

The J gene is TRBJ2-2, the V gene TRBV7-2; 8 nucleotides match TRBD1. Per germline, CDR1 SGHTA and CDR2 FQGNSA. The CDR3 runs 15 residues. With V trimmed by 5 bases and J by 5 bases, 7 bases remained unmatched. In nucleotides, the CDR3 is TGTGCCAGCAGCCCAGGGGGCAAATTGACCGGGGAGCTGTTTTTT. Residues: CASSPGGKLTGELFF.